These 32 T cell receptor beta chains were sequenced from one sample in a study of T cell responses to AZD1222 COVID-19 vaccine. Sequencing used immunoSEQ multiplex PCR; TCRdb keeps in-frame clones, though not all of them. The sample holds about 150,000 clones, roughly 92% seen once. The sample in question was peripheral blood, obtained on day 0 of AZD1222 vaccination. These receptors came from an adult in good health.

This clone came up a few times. The CDR3 region is CASSDQGRGADTQYF. The CDR3 DNA follows: TGTGCCAGCAGCGATCAGGGGAGGGGAGCAGATACGCAGTATTTT. The chain recombines TRBV9 with TRBJ2-3; D possibly corresponds to TRBD2 (7 bases). The V gene's germline CDR1 is SGDLS and CDR2 YYNGEE. The CDR3 totals 15 residues. V lost 3 bases, J lost 4 bases, and 15 bases lay in between.

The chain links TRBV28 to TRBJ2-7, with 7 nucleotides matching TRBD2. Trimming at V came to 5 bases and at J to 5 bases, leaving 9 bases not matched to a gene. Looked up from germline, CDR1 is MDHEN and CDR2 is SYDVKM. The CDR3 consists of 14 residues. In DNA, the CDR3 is TGTGCCAGCAGTCCGGGGGGTGGGGCCCACGAGCAGTACTTC. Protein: CASSPGGGAHEQYF.

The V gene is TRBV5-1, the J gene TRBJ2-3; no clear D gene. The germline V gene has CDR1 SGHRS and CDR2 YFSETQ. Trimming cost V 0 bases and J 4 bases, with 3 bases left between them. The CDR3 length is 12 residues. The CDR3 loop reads CASSLVSDTQYF. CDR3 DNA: TGCGCCAGCAGCTTGGTGTCAGATACGCAGTATTTT.

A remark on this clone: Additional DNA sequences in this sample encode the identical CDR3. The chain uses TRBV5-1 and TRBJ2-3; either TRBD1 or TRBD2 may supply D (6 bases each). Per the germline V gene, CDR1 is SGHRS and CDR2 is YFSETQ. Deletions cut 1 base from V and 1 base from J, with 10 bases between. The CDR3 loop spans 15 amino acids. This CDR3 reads CASSLRGVRTDTQYF. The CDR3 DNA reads TGCGCCAGCAGCTTGAGGGGGGTCCGCACAGATACGCAGTATTTT.

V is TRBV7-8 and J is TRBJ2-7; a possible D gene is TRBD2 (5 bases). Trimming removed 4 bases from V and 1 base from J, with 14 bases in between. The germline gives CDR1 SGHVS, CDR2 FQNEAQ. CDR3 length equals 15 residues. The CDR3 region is CASSSSGSASYEQYF. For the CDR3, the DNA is TGTGCCAGCAGCTCATCGGGATCAGCGTCCTACGAGCAGTACTTC.

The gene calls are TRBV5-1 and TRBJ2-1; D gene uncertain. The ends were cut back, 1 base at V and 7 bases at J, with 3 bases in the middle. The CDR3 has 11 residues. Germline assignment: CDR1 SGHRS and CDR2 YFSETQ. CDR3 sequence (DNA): TGCGCCAGCAGCTTGACAAATGAGCAGTTCTTC. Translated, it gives CASSLTNEQFF. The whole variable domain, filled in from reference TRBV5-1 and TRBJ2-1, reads KAGVTQTPRYLIKTRGQQVTLSCSPISGHRSVSWYQQTPGQGLQFLFEYFSETQRNKGNFPGRFSGRQFSNSRSEMNVSTLELGDSALYLCASSLTNEQFFGPGTRLTVL.

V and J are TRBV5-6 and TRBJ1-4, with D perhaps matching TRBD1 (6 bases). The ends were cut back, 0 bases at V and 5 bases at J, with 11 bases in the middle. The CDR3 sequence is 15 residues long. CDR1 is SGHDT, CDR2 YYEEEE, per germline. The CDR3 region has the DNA TGTGCCAGCAGCTTGGTAACAGGGCTGAATGAAAAACTGTTTTTT. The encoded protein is CASSLVTGLNEKLFF.

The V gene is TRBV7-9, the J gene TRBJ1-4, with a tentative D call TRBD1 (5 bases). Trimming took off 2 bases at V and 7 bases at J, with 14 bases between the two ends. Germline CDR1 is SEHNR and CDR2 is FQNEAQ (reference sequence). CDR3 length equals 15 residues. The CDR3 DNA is TGTGCCAGCAGCTTATCGGCAGGGCCTGGTGAAAAACTGTTTTTT. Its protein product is CASSLSAGPGEKLFF.

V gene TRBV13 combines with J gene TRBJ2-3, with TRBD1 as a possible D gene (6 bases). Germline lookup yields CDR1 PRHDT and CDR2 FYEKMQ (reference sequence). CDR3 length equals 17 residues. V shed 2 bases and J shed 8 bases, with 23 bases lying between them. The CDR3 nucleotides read TGTGCCAGCAGCTTATCCCCCCCCCGGGACACTCCGGTTACGCAGTATTTT. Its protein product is CASSLSPPRDTPVTQYF.

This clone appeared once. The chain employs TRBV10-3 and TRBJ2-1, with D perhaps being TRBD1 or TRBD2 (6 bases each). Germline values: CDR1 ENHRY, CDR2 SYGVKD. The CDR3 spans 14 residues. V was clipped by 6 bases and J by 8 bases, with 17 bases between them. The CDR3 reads CAISGRGQGDEQFF. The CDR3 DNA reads TGTGCCATCAGCGGGCGGGGACAAGGGGATGAGCAGTTCTTC.

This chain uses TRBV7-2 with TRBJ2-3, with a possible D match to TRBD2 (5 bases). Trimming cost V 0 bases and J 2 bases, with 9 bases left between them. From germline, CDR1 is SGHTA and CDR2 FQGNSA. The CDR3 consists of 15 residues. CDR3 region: CASSLAGAPTDTQYF. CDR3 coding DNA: TGTGCCAGCAGCTTAGCGGGAGCTCCCACAGATACGCAGTATTTT.

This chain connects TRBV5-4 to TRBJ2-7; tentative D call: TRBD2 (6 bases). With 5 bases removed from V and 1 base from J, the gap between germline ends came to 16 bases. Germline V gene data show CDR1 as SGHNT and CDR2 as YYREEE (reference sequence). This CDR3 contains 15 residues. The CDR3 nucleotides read TGTGCCAGCAGTCCTCGGACGGAGGGATCCTACGAGCAGTACTTC. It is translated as CASSPRTEGSYEQYF.

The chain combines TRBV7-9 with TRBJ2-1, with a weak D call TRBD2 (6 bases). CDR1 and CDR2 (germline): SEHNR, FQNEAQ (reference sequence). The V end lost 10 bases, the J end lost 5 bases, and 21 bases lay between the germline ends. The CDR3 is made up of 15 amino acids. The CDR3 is CATTSRLEDHNEQFF. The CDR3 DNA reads TGTGCCACCACCTCCCGACTAGAGGACCACAATGAGCAGTTCTTC.

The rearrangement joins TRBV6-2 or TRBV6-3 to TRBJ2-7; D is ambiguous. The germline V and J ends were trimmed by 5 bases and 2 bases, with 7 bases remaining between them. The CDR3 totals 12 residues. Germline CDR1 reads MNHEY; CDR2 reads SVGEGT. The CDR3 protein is CASSTDTYEQYF. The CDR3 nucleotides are TGTGCCAGCAGTACTGACACCTACGAGCAGTACTTC.

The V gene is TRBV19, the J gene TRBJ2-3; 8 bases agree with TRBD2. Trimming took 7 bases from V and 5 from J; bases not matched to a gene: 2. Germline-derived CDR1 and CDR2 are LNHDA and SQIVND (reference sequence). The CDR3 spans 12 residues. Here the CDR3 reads CASTAGGDTQYF. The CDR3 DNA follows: TGTGCCAGTACTGCGGGGGGAGATACGCAGTATTTT.

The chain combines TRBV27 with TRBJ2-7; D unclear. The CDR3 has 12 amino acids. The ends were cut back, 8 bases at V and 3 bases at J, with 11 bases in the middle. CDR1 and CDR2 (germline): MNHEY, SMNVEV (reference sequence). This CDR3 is CASADTNYEQYF. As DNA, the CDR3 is TGTGCCAGCGCCGACACGAACTACGAGCAGTACTTC.

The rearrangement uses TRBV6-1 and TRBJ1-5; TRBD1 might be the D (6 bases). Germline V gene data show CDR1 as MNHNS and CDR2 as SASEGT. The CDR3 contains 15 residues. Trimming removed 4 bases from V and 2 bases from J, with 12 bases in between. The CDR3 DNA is TGTGCCAGCAGTGGAGCCCCAGGGGGCAATCAGCCCCAGCATTTT. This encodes CASSGAPGGNQPQHF.

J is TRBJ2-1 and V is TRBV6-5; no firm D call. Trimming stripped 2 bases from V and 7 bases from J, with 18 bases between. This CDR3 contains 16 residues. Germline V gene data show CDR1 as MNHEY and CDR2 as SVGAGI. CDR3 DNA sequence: TGTGCCAGCAGTTACCTGACTTTCTCTCAGTCTAATGAGCAGTTCTTC. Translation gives CASSYLTFSQSNEQFF.

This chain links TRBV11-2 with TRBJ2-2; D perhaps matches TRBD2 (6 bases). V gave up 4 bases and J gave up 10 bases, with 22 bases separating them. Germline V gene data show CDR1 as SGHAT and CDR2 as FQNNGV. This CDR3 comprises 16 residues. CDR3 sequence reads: CASSSSTGLVWEELFF. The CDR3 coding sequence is TGTGCCAGCAGCTCTTCAACGGGACTTGTTTGGGAGGAGCTGTTTTTT.

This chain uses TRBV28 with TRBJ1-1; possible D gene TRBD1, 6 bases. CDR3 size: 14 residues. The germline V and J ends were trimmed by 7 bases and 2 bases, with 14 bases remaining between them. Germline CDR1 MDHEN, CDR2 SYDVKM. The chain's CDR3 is CASTVIQGNTEAFF. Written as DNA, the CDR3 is TGTGCCAGCACCGTGATACAGGGAAACACTGAAGCTTTCTTT.

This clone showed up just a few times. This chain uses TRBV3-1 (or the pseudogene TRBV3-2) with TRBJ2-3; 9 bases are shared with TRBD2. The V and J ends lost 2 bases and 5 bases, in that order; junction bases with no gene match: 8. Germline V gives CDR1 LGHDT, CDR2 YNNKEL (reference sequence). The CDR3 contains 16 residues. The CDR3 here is CASSQIAGVPRDTQYF. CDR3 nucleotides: TGTGCCAGCAGCCAAATAGCGGGAGTGCCTCGAGATACGCAGTATTTT.

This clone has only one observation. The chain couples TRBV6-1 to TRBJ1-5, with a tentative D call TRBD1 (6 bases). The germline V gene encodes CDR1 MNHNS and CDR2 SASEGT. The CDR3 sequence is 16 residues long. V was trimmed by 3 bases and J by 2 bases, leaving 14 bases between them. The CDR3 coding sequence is TGTGCCAGCAGTGACCGCAGGGGAAGTGGCAATCAGCCCCAGCATTTT. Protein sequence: CASSDRRGSGNQPQHF.

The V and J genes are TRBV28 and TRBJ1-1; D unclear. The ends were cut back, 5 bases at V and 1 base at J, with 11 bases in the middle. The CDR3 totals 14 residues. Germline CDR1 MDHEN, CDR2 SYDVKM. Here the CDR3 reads CASSLIQKNTEAFF. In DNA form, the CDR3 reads TGTGCCAGCAGTCTGATACAGAAGAACACTGAAGCTTTCTTT.

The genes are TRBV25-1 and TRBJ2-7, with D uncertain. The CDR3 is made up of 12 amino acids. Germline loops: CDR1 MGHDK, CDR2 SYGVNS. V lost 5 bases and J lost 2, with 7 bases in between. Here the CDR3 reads CASSRSPYEQYF. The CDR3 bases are TGTGCCAGCAGTAGATCCCCCTACGAGCAGTACTTC.

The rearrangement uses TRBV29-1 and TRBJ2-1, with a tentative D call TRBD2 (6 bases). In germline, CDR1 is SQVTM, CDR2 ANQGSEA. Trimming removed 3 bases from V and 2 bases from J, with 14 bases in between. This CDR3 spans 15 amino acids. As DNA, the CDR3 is TGCAGCGTTGATAGGCAGGGAGGCACCTACAATGAGCAGTTCTTC. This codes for CSVDRQGGTYNEQFF.

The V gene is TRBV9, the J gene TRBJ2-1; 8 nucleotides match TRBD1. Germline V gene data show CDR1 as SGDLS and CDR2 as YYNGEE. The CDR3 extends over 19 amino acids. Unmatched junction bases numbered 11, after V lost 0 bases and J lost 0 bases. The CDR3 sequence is CASSVATGGYESSYNEQFF. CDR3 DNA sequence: TGTGCCAGCAGCGTAGCTACAGGGGGGTATGAGAGCTCCTACAATGAGCAGTTCTTC. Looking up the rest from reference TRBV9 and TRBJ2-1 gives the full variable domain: DSGVTQTPKHLITATGQRVTLRCSPRSGDLSVYWYQQSLDQGLQFLIQYYNGEERAKGNILERFSAQQFPDLHSELNLSSLELGDSALYFCASSVATGGYESSYNEQFFGPGTRLTVL.

The CDR3 DNA reads TGTGCCAGCAGTAGCGCCGGGACAGGGATCTACGAGCAGTACTTC. This sequence encodes CASSSAGTGIYEQYF. The chain couples TRBV6-5 to TRBJ2-7; TRBD1 aligns across 9 bases. Germline V gene sequence: CDR1 MNHEY, CDR2 SVGAGI. The CDR3 length is 15 residues. V lost 5 bases, J lost 3 bases, and 8 bases stayed unmatched.

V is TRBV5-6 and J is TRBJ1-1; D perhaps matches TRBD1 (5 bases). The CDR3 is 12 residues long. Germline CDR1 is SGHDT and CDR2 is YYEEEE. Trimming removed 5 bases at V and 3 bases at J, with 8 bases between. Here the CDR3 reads CASSGAYTEAFF. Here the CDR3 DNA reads TGTGCCAGCAGTGGGGCATACACTGAAGCTTTCTTT.

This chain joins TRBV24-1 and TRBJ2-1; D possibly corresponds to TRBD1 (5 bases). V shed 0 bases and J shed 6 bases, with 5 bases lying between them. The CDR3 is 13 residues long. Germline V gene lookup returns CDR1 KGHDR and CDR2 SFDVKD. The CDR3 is CATSDLRGNEQFF. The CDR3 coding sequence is TGTGCCACCAGTGATTTGAGGGGCAATGAGCAGTTCTTC.

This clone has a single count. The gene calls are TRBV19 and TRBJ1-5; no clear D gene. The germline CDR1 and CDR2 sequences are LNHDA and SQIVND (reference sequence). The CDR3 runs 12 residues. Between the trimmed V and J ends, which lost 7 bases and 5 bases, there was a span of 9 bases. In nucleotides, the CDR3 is TGTGCCAGTAAAAGGGTCGATCAGCCCCAGCATTTT. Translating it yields CASKRVDQPQHF. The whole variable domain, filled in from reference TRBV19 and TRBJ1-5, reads DGGITQSPKYLFRKEGQNVTLSCEQNLNHDAMYWYRQDPGQGLRLIYYSQIVNDFQKGDIAEGYSVSREKKESFPLTVTSAQKNPTAFYLCASKRVDQPQHFGDGTRLSIL.

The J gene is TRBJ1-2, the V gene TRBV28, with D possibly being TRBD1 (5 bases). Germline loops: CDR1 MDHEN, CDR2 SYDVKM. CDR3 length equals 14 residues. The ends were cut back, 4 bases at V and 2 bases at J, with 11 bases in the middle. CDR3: CASSSGGDNYGYTF. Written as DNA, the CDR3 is TGTGCCAGCAGTTCGGGAGGGGACAACTATGGCTACACCTTC.

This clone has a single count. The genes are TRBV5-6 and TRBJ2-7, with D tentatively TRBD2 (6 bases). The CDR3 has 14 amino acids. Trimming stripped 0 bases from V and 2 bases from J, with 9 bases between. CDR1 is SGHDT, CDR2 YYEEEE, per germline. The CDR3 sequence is CASSLAGVTYEQYF. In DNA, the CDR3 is TGTGCCAGCAGCTTGGCGGGGGTAACCTACGAGCAGTACTTC.